A selection of T cell receptor beta chains follows, all from one sample in a study of T-cell memory formation after mild COVID-19. In TCRdb, the 5' RACE reads were re-called with MiXCR into one record per CDR3 protein. The sample lists a few hundred thousand distinct CDR3 sequences; 13% to 15% were seen once. Sample: PBMCs or a T cell subset sorted from them (not recorded which). Receptors originate from a man aged 18 to 30 who had mild COVID-19 (a few samples of this study predate the infection). Cell type and time point are not known. Both conserved end residues are part of each CDR3. The order of the fields is J gene, V gene, CDR3 protein.

>TRBJ1-2|TRBV5-1
CASSLDASGAGYTF
>TRBJ1-2|TRBV15
CATSERSRGGGGYTF
>TRBJ2-7|TRBV29-1
CSVTGVPYEQYF
>TRBJ2-5|TRBV9
CASSVGGWDGMKQETQYF
>TRBJ1-2|TRBV15
CATSRDRVYGYTF
>TRBJ1-6|TRBV5-6
CASSLWGSGDSPLHF
>TRBJ1-2|TRBV12-3/TRBV12-4
CASSQTGGRGYTF
>TRBJ2-2|TRBV5-1
CASSQVAGTEAGELFF
>TRBJ2-5|TRBV29-1
CSVGRGGQETQYF
>TRBJ2-3|TRBV28
CASGGMGTSTDTQYF
>TRBJ1-1|TRBV7-9
CASSLADGGAEAFF
>TRBJ2-4|TRBV5-1
CASSLDRGGKNIQYF
>TRBJ1-4|TRBV28
CASSLVQGLEKLFF
>TRBJ1-1|TRBV7-8
CASRLLQVNTEAFF
>TRBJ2-5|TRBV11-2
CASSLDFYTLETQYF
>TRBJ2-7|TRBV6-6
CASSYTGGGYEQYF
>TRBJ2-2|TRBV6-5
CASSYLRGPGELFF
>TRBJ1-1|TRBV4-1
CASSQDKWDTEAFF
>TRBJ2-1|TRBV12-3/TRBV12-4
CASSRSNRGNEQFF
>TRBJ2-1|TRBV5-1
CASSFLTGDGAEQFF
>TRBJ1-1|TRBV4-1
CASSRPLAGPSEAFF
>TRBJ1-1|TRBV11-2
CASSLAGTTEAFF
>TRBJ2-3|TRBV9
CASSVEKDTQYF
>TRBJ2-2|TRBV18
CASSPSTSATGELFF
>TRBJ2-3|TRBV7-2
CANGLERSDTQYF
>TRBJ2-4|TRBV5-1
CASSKVRGAKNIQYF
>TRBJ2-5|TRBV29-1
CSARDRSEYETQYF
>TRBJ2-2|TRBV7-9
CASREGTDTGELFF
>TRBJ2-3|TRBV7-9
CASSFTPDTQYF
>TRBJ1-6|TRBV19
CASSTGTGAFSPLHF
>TRBJ2-1|TRBV4-1
CASSLQPLTSGVDEQFF
>TRBJ2-3|TRBV11-2
CASSAPGTDTQYF